This T cell receptor beta chain was profiled in a study of blood T cell repertoires in COVID-19 (dated by TCRdb to the early 2020s). Concerning the study at large: Samples from collaborators originated in the United States, Italy and Spain and spanned both the acute and convalescent phases of COVID-19. The prospective study material was composed of cDNA or gDNA derived from T cells, B-cell-depleted T cells, or PBMCs. Deeply sampled blood TCRbeta repertoires from subjects exposed to, actively infected with, or recovered from COVID-19 were included in the dataset. The repertoires were made available in a free public database intended to serve as a resource for research on the immune response to SARS-CoV-2. Samples were obtained from the ongoing ImmuneRACE study (first 160 participants) and from about 1,300 subjects provided by 6 global collaborators. A de-identified subject ID, COVID-19 status, age in years and sex were almost always included in the sample metadata. Where available, HLA class I and class II types were taken from metadata supplied by the sample provider and were not determined by assay-based typing. The research as a whole found: Clinical and demographic metadata were provided uncurated, with the amount varying by source and participant.

TCRbeta CDR3 regions were amplified from genomic DNA using the immunoSEQ Assay, a bias-controlled multiplex PCR. The original methods were these. The number of nucleated cells in each sample was estimated by amplification of reference gene primers within the assay. To quantify the absolute abundance of each unique TCRbeta CDR3 rearrangement, sequence reads were collapsed and filtered. For each sample, productive Simpson clonality was calculated as the square root of Simpson's diversity index over productive rearrangements. TCRdb took over this immuneACCESS table, retaining in-frame rearrangements with V and J assigned. Such tables are incomplete; in checked studies, under half of the missing clones stem from an unresolved V gene, and the remainder is unexplained. V, J and clone size were drawn from that table, and D and trimming were deduced from the DNA. Present in this sample are 35,000 to 50,000 clones, about 85% of which were seen just once. The ten largest clones represent less than 15% of the sample.

CDR1 and CDR2, looked up from the germline V gene (reference sequence), are MNHNY and SVGAGI. Trimming leaves V shorter by 4 bases and J shorter by 9 bases, with the junction holding 9 bases beyond the gene matches. The CDR3 holds 14 amino acids from the cysteine to the phenylalanine. Only the CDR3 DNA is retained, 42 bases long and in frame from the first base. As for this clone: Its antigen is unknown. Base quality data are lacking; no much larger clone is found one base away.

The collaborating institutions used their own protocols to collect whole blood in K2EDTA tubes. Collaborator samples were shipped for TCRbeta analysis as frozen whole blood, isolated PBMCs, or DNA extracted from either sample type. The V and J genes are TRBV6-6 and TRBJ1-5, and TRBD1 aligns with 7 junction nucleotides. The sequenced sample consisted of peripheral blood. This receptor was identified in a woman aged 70-85 years in a cohort sampled during active COVID-19. The CDR3: CASSSGQGVGPQHF. The DNA is as follows: TGTGCCAGCAGTTCGGGTCAGGGGGTAGGGCCCCAGCATTTT.